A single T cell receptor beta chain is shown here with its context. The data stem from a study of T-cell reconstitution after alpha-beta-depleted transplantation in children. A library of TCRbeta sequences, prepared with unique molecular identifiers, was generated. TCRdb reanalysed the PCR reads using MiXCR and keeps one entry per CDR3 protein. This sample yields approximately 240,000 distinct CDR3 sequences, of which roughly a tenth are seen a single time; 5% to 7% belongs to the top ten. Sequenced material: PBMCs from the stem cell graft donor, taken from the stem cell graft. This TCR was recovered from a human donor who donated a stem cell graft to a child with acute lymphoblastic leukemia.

This chain's CDR3 is CASSIGGGAPDTQYF. The CDR3, as DNA: TGTGCCAGCAGCATCGGAGGGGGGGCCCCAGATACGCAGTATTTT. The chain combines TRBV7-9 with TRBJ2-3; TRBD2 is a possible D gene (7 bases). Germline CDR1 SEHNR, CDR2 FQNEAQ (reference sequence). V was trimmed by 5 bases and J by 4 bases, leaving 16 bases between them. This CDR3 comprises 15 residues.